These 18 T cell receptor beta chains share one sample of origin, sequenced in a study of T cell repertoires in cytomegalovirus infection. Each CDR3 protein gets one entry after TCRdb re-called the reads with MiXCR. The data contain 700,000 to 850,000 distinct CDR3 sequences, about 33% of them seen just once; the ten biggest clones take up roughly 12%. What these receptors recognize is not known. The material was cultured CD8+ T cells from PBMCs, obtained from culture after CMV antigen stimulation. These receptor sequences come from a human donor in good health (CMV status not recorded). Some clones in this sample may be carry-over from other donors' samples.

Only a few counts were recorded for this clonotype. The chain uses TRBV9 and TRBJ2-2, with 9 bases that match TRBD2. This CDR3 is built from 18 residues. Germline V gene data show CDR1 as SGDLS and CDR2 as YYNGEE. With V trimmed by 0 bases and J by 5 bases, 11 bases remained unmatched. This CDR3 is CASSVVVAGAPGTGELFF. For the CDR3, the DNA is TGTGCCAGCAGCGTAGTTGTAGCGGGGGCCCCGGGAACCGGGGAGCTGTTTTTT. Full variable domain (remainder filled in from reference TRBV9 and TRBJ2-2): DSGVTQTPKHLITATGQRVTLRCSPRSGDLSVYWYQQSLDQGLQFLIQYYNGEERAKGNILERFSAQQFPDLHSELNLSSLELGDSALYFCASSVVVAGAPGTGELFFGEGSRLTVL.

The chain carries TRBV6-1 and TRBJ2-7; D is possibly TRBD2 (6 bases). V was shortened by 8 bases and J by 3 bases, with 17 bases between the two germline ends. CDR1 is MNHNS and CDR2 is SASEGT in the germline V gene. The CDR3 totals 14 residues. The CDR3: CASGVGTGDYEQYF. CDR3 DNA sequence: TGTGCCAGCGGGGTTGGGACGGGAGACTACGAGCAGTACTTC.

There are a few counts of this clonotype. V usage is TRBV12-3 or TRBV12-4 and J usage is TRBJ1-1; a possible D gene is TRBD1 (5 bases). This CDR3 comprises 12 residues. The ends were cut back, 5 bases at V and 7 bases at J, with 11 bases in the middle. The CDR3 region is CASSPDSREAFF. The CDR3 nucleotides read TGTGCCAGCAGTCCAGACAGCCGTGAAGCTTTCTTT.

This chain's CDR3 is CASSDATGTGNEQFF. In nucleotides, the CDR3 is TGTGCCAGCAGTGACGCCACCGGGACGGGGAATGAGCAGTTCTTC. This chain joins TRBV27 and TRBJ2-1; either TRBD1 or TRBD2 may supply D (5 bases each). Trimming shortened V by 5 bases and J by 7 bases, and 18 bases separated the two germline ends. This CDR3 is 15 amino acids long. Germline V lookup: CDR1 MNHEY, CDR2 SMNVEV (reference sequence).

A few counts support this clonotype. The chain joins TRBV28 to TRBJ1-2; D gene ambiguous. This CDR3 region has 16 residues. V dropped 7 bases and J dropped 0 bases, with 18 bases sitting between them. Germline V lookup: CDR1 MDHEN, CDR2 SYDVKM. CDR3 bases: TGTGCCAGCAACCCATCCGCGGCCTATTCTAACTATGGCTACACCTTC. It is translated as CASNPSAAYSNYGYTF.

In DNA, the CDR3 is TGTGCCACCAGCAGAGATTGGGTGATGAACACCGGGGAGCTGTTTTTT. Translation: CATSRDWVMNTGELFF. The rearrangement joins TRBV15 to TRBJ2-2; D unclear. This CDR3 region has 16 residues. The V end lost 0 bases, the J end lost 1 base, and 9 bases lay between the germline ends. Germline V gene sequence: CDR1 LNHNV, CDR2 YYDKDF (reference sequence).

This clonotype was counted only a few times. The chain is built from TRBV2 and TRBJ1-3, with a possible D match to TRBD1 (6 bases). The CDR3 contains 18 residues. Trimming took off 4 bases at V and 0 bases at J, with 19 bases between the two ends. Germline lookup yields CDR1 SNHLY and CDR2 FYNNEI. The CDR3 sequence is CASSVTGLTDNSGNTIYF. In DNA, the CDR3 is TGTGCCAGCAGTGTCACAGGGCTCACGGACAACTCTGGAAACACCATATATTTT. The full variable domain, rest sourced from reference TRBV2 and TRBJ1-3, is EPEVTQTPSHQVTQMGQEVILRCVPISNHLYFYWYRQILGQKVEFLVSFYNNEISEKSEIFDDQFSVERPDGSNFTLKIRSTKLEDSAMYFCASSVTGLTDNSGNTIYFGEGSWLTVV.

This clonotype was seen a handful of times. This chain uses TRBV12-3 or TRBV12-4 with TRBJ1-2; TRBD1 aligns across 7 bases. The CDR3 loop spans 15 amino acids. V trimming: 4 bases; J trimming: 3 bases; junction bases outside the gene matches: 8. DNA of the CDR3: TGTGCCAGCAGTTCACCCGGGACAGAATACTATGGCTACACCTTC. Translated: CASSSPGTEYYGYTF.

V usage is TRBV19 and J usage is TRBJ1-2, with D tentatively TRBD1 (5 bases). Germline lookup yields CDR1 LNHDA and CDR2 SQIVND (reference sequence). This CDR3 is built from 16 residues. V dropped 6 bases and J dropped 3 bases, with 20 bases sitting between them. The CDR3 loop reads CASSEQVVAGDYGYTF. The CDR3 nucleotides read TGTGCCAGTAGCGAACAGGTCGTCGCTGGTGACTATGGCTACACCTTC.

The V and J genes are TRBV4-3 and TRBJ1-2; D gene unclear. The V end lost 0 bases, the J end lost 6 bases, and 11 bases lay between the germline ends. There are 14 residues in the CDR3. CDR1 is LGHNA, CDR2 YSLEER, per germline. CDR3: CASSQDPTRNGYTF. The CDR3 bases are TGCGCCAGCAGCCAAGATCCCACTCGGAATGGCTACACCTTC.

This clonotype appeared a single time. The chain couples TRBV12-3 or TRBV12-4 to TRBJ2-5; the match to TRBD1 covers 10 bases. This CDR3 has 18 residues. V was clipped by 2 bases and J by 5 bases; unmatched bases: 14. CDR3 sequence reads: CASSLRSVRTGGFETQYF. CDR3 bases: TGTGCCAGCAGTTTAAGGTCTGTAAGGACAGGGGGTTTCGAGACCCAGTACTTC.

This clonotype turned up a few times. This chain joins TRBV7-6 and TRBJ2-2; D uncertain. Germline V gives CDR1 SGHVS, CDR2 FNYEAQ. V lost 11 bases and J lost 1, with 8 bases in between. The CDR3 covers 12 residues. As DNA, the CDR3 is TGTGCCTTAGGGTTGAACACCGGGGAGCTGTTTTTT. This gives the protein CALGLNTGELFF.

In this sample, this clonotype turned up a few times. This chain links TRBV15 with TRBJ2-2; 8 bases are a match to TRBD1. This CDR3 spans 14 amino acids. Germline CDR1 and CDR2: LNHNV and YYDKDF (reference sequence). Losses at the gene ends were 8 bases for V and 3 bases for J; bases not matched to a gene: 5. The CDR3 reads CATATGVDTGELFF. The CDR3 DNA sequence: TGTGCCACCGCGACAGGGGTAGACACCGGGGAGCTGTTTTTT.

The chain is built from TRBV27 and TRBJ2-7; 7 bases map to TRBD1. The CDR3 runs 16 residues. In germline, CDR1 is MNHEY, CDR2 SMNVEV (reference sequence). The V segment lost 6 bases and the J segment 4 bases; nucleotides outside the gene matches: 15. The CDR3: CASSRPRGYPPYEQYF. The CDR3 DNA sequence: TGTGCCAGCAGCCGCCCCAGGGGGTACCCACCTTACGAGCAGTACTTC.

To note about this clonotype: With a much larger clone just one base away, this may be a read error. This chain links TRBV7-2 with TRBJ2-2; TRBD1 aligns across 9 bases. The CDR3 totals 15 residues. V dropped 7 bases and J dropped 4; count of bases not matched to a gene: 7. Germline V CDR1 and CDR2: SGHTA, FQGNSA. CDR3 sequence: CASKNRGQCTGELFF. CDR3 coding DNA: TGTGCCAGCAAAAACAGGGGGCAGTGCACCGGGGAGCTGTTTTTT.

This clonotype was seen only a few times. The chain couples TRBV19 to TRBJ1-5; D ambiguous. Trimming stripped 4 bases from V and 4 bases from J, with 8 bases between. Germline V gene sequence: CDR1 LNHDA, CDR2 SQIVND (reference sequence). The CDR3 contains 13 residues. The CDR3 region has the DNA TGTGCCAGTAGTACATCAGTGAATCAGCCCCAGCATTTT. It encodes CASSTSVNQPQHF.

The table lists this clonotype with a few counts. In DNA, the CDR3 is TGTGCCAGCAACAACGGGGGGGCCAATGAGCAGTTCTTC. It codes for CASNNGGANEQFF. The chain combines TRBV12-3 or TRBV12-4 with TRBJ2-1, with TRBD2 matching over 8 bases. CDR3 size: 13 residues. V gave up 7 bases and J gave up 6 bases; unmatched junction bases: 5.

The table lists this clonotype with a few counts. The J gene is TRBJ2-2, the V gene TRBV5-4; no firm D call. Germline V CDR1 and CDR2: SGHNT, YYREEE (reference sequence). The CDR3 consists of 13 residues. Trimming took 4 bases from V and 3 from J, leaving 7 bases between them. This chain's CDR3 is CASSGGYTGELFF. In nucleotides, the CDR3 is TGTGCCAGCAGCGGTGGGTACACCGGGGAGCTGTTTTTT.